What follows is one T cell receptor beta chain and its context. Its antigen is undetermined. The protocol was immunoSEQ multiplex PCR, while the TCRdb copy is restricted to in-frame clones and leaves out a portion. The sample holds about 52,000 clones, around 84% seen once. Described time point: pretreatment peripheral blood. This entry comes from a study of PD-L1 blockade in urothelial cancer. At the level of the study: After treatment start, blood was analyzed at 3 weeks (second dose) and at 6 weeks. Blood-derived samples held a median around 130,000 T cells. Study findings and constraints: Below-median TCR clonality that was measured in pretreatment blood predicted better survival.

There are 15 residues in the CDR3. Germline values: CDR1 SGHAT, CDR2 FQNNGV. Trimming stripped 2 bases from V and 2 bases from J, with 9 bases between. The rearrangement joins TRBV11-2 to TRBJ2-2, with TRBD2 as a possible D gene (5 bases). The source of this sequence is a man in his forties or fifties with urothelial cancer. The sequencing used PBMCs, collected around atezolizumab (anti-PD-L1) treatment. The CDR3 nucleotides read TGTGCCAGCAGCTTAAAGAGCGGCAACACCGGGGAGCTGTTTTTT. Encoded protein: CASSLKSGNTGELFF.